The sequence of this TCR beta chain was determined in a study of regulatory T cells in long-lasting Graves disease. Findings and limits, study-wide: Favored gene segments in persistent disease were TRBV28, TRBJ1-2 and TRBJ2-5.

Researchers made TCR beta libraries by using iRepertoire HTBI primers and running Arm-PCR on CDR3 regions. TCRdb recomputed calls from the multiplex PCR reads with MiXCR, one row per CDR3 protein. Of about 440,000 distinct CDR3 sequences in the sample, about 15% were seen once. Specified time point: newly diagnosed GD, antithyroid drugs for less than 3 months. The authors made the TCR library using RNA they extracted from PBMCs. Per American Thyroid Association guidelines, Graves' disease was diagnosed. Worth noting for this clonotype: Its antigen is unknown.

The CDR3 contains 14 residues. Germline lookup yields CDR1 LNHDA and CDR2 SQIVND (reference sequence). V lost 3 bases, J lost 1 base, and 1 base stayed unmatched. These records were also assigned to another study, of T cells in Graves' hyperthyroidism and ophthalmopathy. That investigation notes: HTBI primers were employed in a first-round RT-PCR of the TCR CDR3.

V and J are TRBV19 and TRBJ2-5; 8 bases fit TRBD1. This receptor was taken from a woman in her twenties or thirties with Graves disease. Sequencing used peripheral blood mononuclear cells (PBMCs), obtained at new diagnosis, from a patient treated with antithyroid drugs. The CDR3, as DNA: TGTGCCAGTAGTATTGGACAGGGCCAAGAGACCCAGTACTTC. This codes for CASSIGQGQETQYF.